A selection of T cell receptor beta chains follows, all from one sample in a study of blood T cell repertoires in COVID-19. Repertoires were generated with immunoSEQ multiplex PCR, while TCRdb's copy carries only in-frame clones and drops some. The sample contains 55,000 to 80,000 clones, approximately 86% of which appear only once. The sequenced sample was peripheral blood. The receptor source for this set is a man aged 70 or older with acute or convalescent COVID-19. The CDR3 runs from the conserved cysteine through the conserved F or W. Fields, in order: clone size, J gene, V gene, D gene, CDR3 length, CDR3 protein, CDR3 DNA. D genes are given only for firm matches. Only some rows state a clone size, as once, few, many or a class for expanded clones.

>.|TRBJ2-1|TRBV25-1|TRBD2|13
CASSDGGRHEQFF
TGTGCCAGCAGTGACGGGGGGAGGCATGAGCAGTTCTTC
>.|TRBJ1-5|TRBV20-1|.|11
CSARSGQPQHF
TGCAGTGCTAGAAGTGGCCAGCCCCAGCATTTT
>once|TRBJ2-3|TRBV5-6|.|13
CASSLIAGDTQYF
TGTGCCAGCAGCTTGATTGCGGGGGATACGCAGTATTTT
>.|TRBJ2-7|TRBV4-2|TRBD2|16
CASSQERLAGDSEQYF
TGTGCCAGCAGCCAAGAACGACTAGCGGGAGATTCCGAGCAGTACTTC
>.|TRBJ2-1|TRBV6-1|.|16
CASSEIPGAAYNEQFF
TGTGCCAGCAGTGAAATCCCTGGAGCCGCCTACAATGAGCAGTTCTTC
>.|TRBJ2-7|TRBV29-1|.|12
CSGGGDGDEQYF
TGCAGCGGAGGTGGAGACGGCGACGAGCAGTACTTC
>.|TRBJ2-5|TRBV3-1/TRBV3-2|.|14
CASSQEQGIETQYF
TGTGCCAGCAGCCAAGAGCAGGGAATAGAGACCCAGTACTTC
>.|TRBJ2-2|TRBV18|.|14
CASAAELNTGELFF
TGTGCCAGCGCGGCAGAACTAAACACCGGGGAGCTGTTTTTT
>.|TRBJ2-3|TRBV5-1|.|15
CASSPRDSSTDTQYF
TGCGCCAGCAGCCCCAGGGACTCTAGCACAGATACGCAGTATTTT
>.|TRBJ2-2|TRBV6-5|.|13
CASRGADWGELFF
TGTGCCAGCAGAGGGGCCGACTGGGGAGAGCTGTTTTTT
>.|TRBJ2-2|TRBV7-9|.|14
CATTLPRNTGELFF
TGTGCCACCACCCTACCAAGGAACACCGGGGAGCTGTTTTTT
>.|TRBJ1-3|TRBV6-5|TRBD1|15
CASSQGALSGNTIYF
TGTGCCAGCAGCCAGGGGGCTCTCTCTGGAAACACCATATATTTT
>.|TRBJ1-2|TRBV19|TRBD1|13
CASRGTGHYGYTF
TGTGCCAGCAGAGGGACAGGCCACTATGGCTACACCTTC
>.|TRBJ2-3|TRBV11-3|.|16
CASSPGVLGVPDTQYF
TGTGCCAGCAGTCCGGGAGTCCTAGGGGTCCCAGATACGCAGTATTTT
>.|TRBJ2-1|TRBV19|TRBD2|16
CASSRIDSGGFNEQFF
TGTGCCAGTAGTAGAATTGATAGCGGGGGTTTCAATGAGCAGTTCTTC
>.|TRBJ2-4|TRBV7-9|TRBD1|14
CASSLGDSRNIQYF
TGTGCCAGCAGCTTAGGGGACAGTAGAAATATTCAGTACTTC
>.|TRBJ1-1|TRBV18|.|15
CASSPLIRAKGEAFF
TGTGCCAGCTCACCACTTATCAGAGCTAAGGGGGAAGCTTTCTTT
>.|TRBJ2-5|TRBV28|.|15
CASSFRYRNQETQYF
TGTGCCAGCAGTTTCCGATACAGGAACCAAGAGACCCAGTACTTC
>.|TRBJ1-5|TRBV5-6|TRBD1|15
CASSFTGQGDQPQHF
TGTGCCAGCAGCTTCACGGGACAGGGCGATCAGCCCCAGCATTTT
>.|TRBJ1-6|TRBV1|.|13
CTRKITQGGYVYF
TGCACCAGGAAGATAACACAGGGCGGGTATGTCTACTTT
>.|TRBJ1-6|TRBV7-8|TRBD1|15
CASSLGTGSNSPLHF
TGTGCCAGCAGCTTAGGGACAGGGAGCAATTCACCCCTCCACTTT
>.|TRBJ2-7|TRBV6-5|.|13
CASSYSRGYEQYF
TGTGCCAGCAGTTACTCGAGAGGTTACGAGCAGTACTTC
>.|TRBJ2-1|TRBV5-5|.|15
CASMVLGGTSNEQFF
TGTGCCAGCATGGTGTTGGGGGGAACTTCCAATGAGCAGTTCTTC
>.|TRBJ2-5|TRBV18|.|13
CASSQQGGETQYF
TGTGCCAGCTCGCAACAGGGCGGGGAGACCCAGTACTTC
>.|TRBJ2-5|TRBV5-1|TRBD1|16
CASSPQTGFLQETQYF
TGCGCCAGCAGCCCTCAGACAGGGTTTCTCCAAGAGACCCAGTACTTC
>.|TRBJ1-1|TRBV19|.|14
CASSTDFMNTEAFF
TGTGCCAGTAGTACAGATTTTATGAACACTGAAGCTTTCTTT
>.|TRBJ2-1|TRBV29-1|TRBD1|15
CSVAETGLSHNEQFF
TGCAGCGTTGCCGAGACAGGGTTAAGTCACAATGAGCAGTTCTTC
>.|TRBJ1-6|TRBV7-3|.|15
CASSLKVTENSPLHF
TGTGCCAGCAGCTTAAAGGTGACAGAGAATTCACCCCTCCACTTT
>once|TRBJ2-7|TRBV6-2/TRBV6-3|TRBD2|18
CASSYTLGTSGNSYEQYF
TGTGCCAGCAGTTACACCTTGGGGACTAGCGGGAACTCCTACGAGCAGTACTTC
>.|TRBJ1-1|TRBV11-2|.|13
CASSTSFPSEAFF
TGTGCCAGCAGCACATCTTTTCCCTCCGAAGCTTTCTTT
>once|TRBJ1-1|TRBV4-1|TRBD1|18
CASSTRQGKSLKDTEAFF
TGCGCCAGCAGCACTCGACAGGGGAAATCCCTGAAGGACACTGAAGCTTTCTTT
>few|TRBJ1-1|TRBV30|TRBD1|15
CAWSVVGAMTGEAFF
TGTGCCTGGAGTGTAGTTGGAGCGATGACAGGGGAGGCTTTCTTT
>.|TRBJ2-4|TRBV6-1|.|14
CASSEGLGAVIQYF
TGTGCCAGCAGTGAAGGTCTGGGGGCAGTCATTCAGTACTTC
>.|TRBJ2-2|TRBV10-1|.|18
CASSEFAFPERDTGELFF
TGCGCCAGCAGTGAGTTCGCCTTTCCGGAGAGGGACACCGGGGAGCTGTTTTTT
>.|TRBJ2-7|TRBV7-2|.|14
CASSLGGGTYEQYF
TGTGCCAGCAGCTTAGGGGGGGGCACCTACGAGCAGTACTTC
>once|TRBJ1-2|TRBV6-1|TRBD1|13
CASSDAGGGGYTF
TGTGCCAGCAGTGATGCAGGGGGCGGTGGCTACACCTTC
>.|TRBJ2-2|TRBV6-5|.|14
CASSYRGNTGELFF
TGTGCCAGCAGTTACCGCGGGAACACCGGGGAGCTGTTTTTT
>.|TRBJ2-7|TRBV2|TRBD2|15
CASSGPGLASSEQYF
TGTGCCAGCAGTGGGCCGGGACTAGCCTCCTCCGAGCAGTACTTC
>few|TRBJ1-2|TRBV6-1|TRBD1|14
CASSEGGQAYGYTF
TGTGCCAGCAGTGAAGGGGGACAGGCATATGGCTACACCTTC
>few|TRBJ1-2|TRBV30|.|14
CAWSRLEGNYGYTF
TGTGCCTGGAGCAGACTTGAGGGTAACTATGGCTACACCTTC
>.|TRBJ2-7|TRBV5-1|TRBD2|16
CASSQNSGGGTYEQYF
TGCGCCAGCAGCCAGAATTCGGGCGGGGGGACCTACGAGCAGTACTTC
>.|TRBJ2-5|TRBV10-3|.|11
CAISTEETQYF
TGTGCCATCAGTACAGAAGAGACCCAGTACTTC
>.|TRBJ2-5|TRBV7-7|TRBD2|16
CASSLQGLAGGETQYF
TGTGCTAGCAGCTTACAGGGACTAGCGGGAGGAGAGACCCAGTACTTC
>.|TRBJ2-7|TRBV14|TRBD1|16
CASSSRTGGNIREQYF
TGTGCCAGCAGCTCGCGGACAGGGGGCAATATTCGCGAGCAGTACTTC
>.|TRBJ1-2|TRBV6-2/TRBV6-3|.|13
CASSPQNTYGYTF
TGTGCCAGCAGTCCCCAGAATACCTATGGCTACACCTTC
>.|TRBJ2-2|TRBV19|.|18
CASSIGPGRAGVTGELFF
TGTGCCAGTAGTATTGGTCCTGGGAGGGCAGGGGTCACCGGGGAGCTGTTTTTT
>.|TRBJ1-1|TRBV27|.|11
CASTTPQTSFF
TGTGCCAGCACTACGCCACAGACGAGTTTCTTT
>.|TRBJ2-4|TRBV3-1/TRBV3-2|TRBD1|16
CASSQGQGVRGNIQYF
TGTGCCAGCAGCCAGGGACAGGGAGTGAGGGGAAACATTCAGTACTTC
>.|TRBJ2-2|TRBV9|.|13
CASSVGGPGELFF
TGTGCCAGCAGCGTAGGGGGGCCCGGGGAGCTGTTTTTT
>.|TRBJ2-3|TRBV6-5|TRBD1|14
CASTLTGLADTQYF
TGTGCCAGCACCTTGACAGGGCTTGCAGATACGCAGTATTTT
>.|TRBJ2-3|TRBV11-2|.|15
CASSLGTGAQSTQYF
TGTGCCAGCAGCTTAGGGACTGGCGCACAGAGTACGCAGTATTTT